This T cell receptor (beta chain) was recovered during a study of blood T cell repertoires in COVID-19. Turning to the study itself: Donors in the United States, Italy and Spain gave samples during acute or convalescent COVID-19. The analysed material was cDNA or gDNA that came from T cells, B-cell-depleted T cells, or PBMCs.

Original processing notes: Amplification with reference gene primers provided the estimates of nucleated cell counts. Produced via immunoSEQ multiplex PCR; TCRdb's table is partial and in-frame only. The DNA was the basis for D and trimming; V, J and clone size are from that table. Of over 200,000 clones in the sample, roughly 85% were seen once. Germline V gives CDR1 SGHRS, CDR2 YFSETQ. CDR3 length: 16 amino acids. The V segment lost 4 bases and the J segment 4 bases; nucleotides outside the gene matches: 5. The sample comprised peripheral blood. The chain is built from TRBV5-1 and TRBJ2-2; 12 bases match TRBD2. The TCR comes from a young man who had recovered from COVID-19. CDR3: CASSERTSGATGELFF. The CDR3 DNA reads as TGCGCCAGCAGCGAGAGGACTAGCGGGGCCACCGGGGAGCTGTTTTTT.